The T cell receptor beta chain described here comes from a study of vaccination effects on CD4 cells after COVID-19. Study conclusions and caveats: Healthy vaccinees showed cross-reactivity with common cold coronaviruses in only 1 of 255 vaccine-induced clones.

Of note for this clone: Its antigen is unidentified.

The authors isolated CD4+ T cells after around nine days of culture. Generated by immunoSEQ multiplex PCR, the TCRdb table keeps only in-frame clones and is missing some. The table lists tens of thousands of clones, around three quarters of them singletons. The CDR3 length is 15 residues. Looked up from germline, CDR1 is WNHNN and CDR2 is SYGVQD (reference sequence). The germline V and J ends were trimmed by 5 bases and 0 bases, with 11 bases remaining between them. V usage is TRBV10-1 and J usage is TRBJ1-5, with D uncertain. The sequences come from CD4+ T cells from PBMCs cultured without peptide, collected before COVID-19 vaccination. This receptor was obtained from a human donor who received a COVID-19 vaccine. The CDR3 nucleotides read TGCGCCAGCAGTCCCGACAAGAATAGCAATCAGCCCCAGCATTTT. Residues: CASSPDKNSNQPQHF.